The clone carrying this TCR beta chain occurred many times. Its target is not known. This CDR3 is 13 amino acids long. Germline V gene sequence: CDR1 SNHLY, CDR2 FYNNEI. V dropped 4 bases and J dropped 4 bases, with 8 bases sitting between them. The sample belongs to a study of early T cells in non-severe SARS-CoV-2 infection. As for the study in general: The study sequenced bulk RNA from unsorted whole blood, with chains unpaired. Points from the study as a whole: Comparison of clonotypes with VDJdb favored anti-spike CD8 responses while missing private and CD4 specificities.

In the library, individual cDNA molecules carried attached unique molecular identifiers. TCRdb processed the 5' RACE reads anew with MiXCR; each CDR3 protein has one entry. This table holds 25,000 to 35,000 distinct CDR3 sequences, about 4.8% found once. The TCR was taken from an adult who was a healthcare worker with PCR-confirmed SARS-CoV-2 infection or an uninfected control (not recorded which). The sequencing sample was made of whole blood. The chain couples TRBV2 to TRBJ1-5; D uncertain. The DNA of the CDR3 is TGTGCCAGCAGTGTGAGGGAAAATCAGCCCCAGCATTTT. Translated, it gives CASSVRENQPQHF. Together with reference TRBV2 and TRBJ1-5, the CDR3 gives the full variable domain: EPEVTQTPSHQVTQMGQEVILRCVPISNHLYFYWYRQILGQKVEFLVSFYNNEISEKSEIFDDQFSVERPDGSNFTLKIRSTKLEDSAMYFCASSVRENQPQHFGDGTRLSIL.